The clone carrying this T cell receptor (beta chain) was seen once. This CDR3 has 14 residues. Deletions cut 7 bases from V and 8 bases from J, with 20 bases between. The germline CDR1 and CDR2 sequences are MDHEN and SYDVKM. The source of the sample is a study of blood T cell repertoires in COVID-19. Study as a whole: PBMCs, B-cell-depleted T cells, or T cells provided the cDNA or gDNA that made up the material.

Method: immunoSEQ multiplex PCR; TCRdb's copy keeps in-frame clones and lacks some. The sample holds 300,000 to 450,000 clones; roughly nine tenths are singletons and the top ten take more than 1%. The sequence was collected from a woman aged 25 to 39 who had recovered from COVID-19. This chain joins TRBV28 and TRBJ1-1, with a possible D match to TRBD1 (6 bases). Source material: PBMCs or T cells enriched from blood (not recorded which). The chain's CDR3 is CASTSSKQGLEAFF. Here the CDR3 DNA reads TGTGCCAGCACCAGTTCGAAGCAGGGGTTAGAAGCTTTCTTT.